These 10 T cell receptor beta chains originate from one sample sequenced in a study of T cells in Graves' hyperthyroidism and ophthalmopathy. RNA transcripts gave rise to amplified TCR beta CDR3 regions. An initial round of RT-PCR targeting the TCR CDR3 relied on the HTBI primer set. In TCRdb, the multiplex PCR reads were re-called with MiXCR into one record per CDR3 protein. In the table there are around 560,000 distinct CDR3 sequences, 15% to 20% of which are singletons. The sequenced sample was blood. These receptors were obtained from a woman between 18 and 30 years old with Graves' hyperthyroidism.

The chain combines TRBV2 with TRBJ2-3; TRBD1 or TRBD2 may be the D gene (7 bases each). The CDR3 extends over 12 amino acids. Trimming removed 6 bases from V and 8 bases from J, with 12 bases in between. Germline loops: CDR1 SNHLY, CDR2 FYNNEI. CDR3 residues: CASSPRGGTQYF. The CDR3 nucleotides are TGTGCCAGCAGCCCCAGGGGGGGTACGCAGTATTTT.

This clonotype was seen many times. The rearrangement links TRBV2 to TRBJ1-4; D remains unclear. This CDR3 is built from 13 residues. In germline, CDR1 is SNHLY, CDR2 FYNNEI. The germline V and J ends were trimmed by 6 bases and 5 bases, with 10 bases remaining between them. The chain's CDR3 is CASSRGYNEKLFF. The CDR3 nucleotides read TGTGCCAGCAGCCGGGGTTACAATGAAAAACTGTTTTTT.

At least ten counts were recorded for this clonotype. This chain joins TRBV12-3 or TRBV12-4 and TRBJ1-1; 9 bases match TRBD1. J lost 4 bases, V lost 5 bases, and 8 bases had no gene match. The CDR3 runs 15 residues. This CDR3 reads CASSEPGQGRTEAFF. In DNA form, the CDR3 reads TGTGCCAGCAGTGAGCCGGGACAGGGTCGCACTGAAGCTTTCTTT.

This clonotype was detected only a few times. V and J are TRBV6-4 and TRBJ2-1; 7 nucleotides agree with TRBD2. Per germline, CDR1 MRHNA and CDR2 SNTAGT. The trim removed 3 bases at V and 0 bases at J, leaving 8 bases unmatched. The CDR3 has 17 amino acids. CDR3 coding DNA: TGTGCCAGCAGTGAATGGTTTTCTAGCGGCTCCTACAATGAGCAGTTCTTC. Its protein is CASSEWFSSGSYNEQFF.

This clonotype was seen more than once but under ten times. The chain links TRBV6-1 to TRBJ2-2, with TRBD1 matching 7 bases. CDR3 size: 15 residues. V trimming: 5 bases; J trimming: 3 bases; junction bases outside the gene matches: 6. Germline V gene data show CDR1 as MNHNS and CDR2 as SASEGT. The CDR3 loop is CASSKTTGDTGELFF. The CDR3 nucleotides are TGTGCCAGCAGTAAAACAACAGGGGACACCGGGGAGCTGTTTTTT.

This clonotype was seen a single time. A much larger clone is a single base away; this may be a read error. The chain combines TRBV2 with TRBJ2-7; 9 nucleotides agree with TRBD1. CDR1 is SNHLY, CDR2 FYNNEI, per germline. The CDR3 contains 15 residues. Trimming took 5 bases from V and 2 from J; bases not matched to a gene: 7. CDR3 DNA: TGTGCCAGCAGTCGGGACAGGGTCGCCACCTACGAGCAGTACTTC. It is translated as CASSRDRVATYEQYF.

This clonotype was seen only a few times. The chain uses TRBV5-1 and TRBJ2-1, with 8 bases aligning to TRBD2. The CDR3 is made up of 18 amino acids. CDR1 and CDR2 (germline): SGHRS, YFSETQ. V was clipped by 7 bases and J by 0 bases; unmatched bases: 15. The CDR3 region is CASLRVSSGPSSYNEQFF. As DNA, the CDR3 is TGCGCCAGCCTAAGGGTATCTAGCGGGCCTAGCTCCTACAATGAGCAGTTCTTC.

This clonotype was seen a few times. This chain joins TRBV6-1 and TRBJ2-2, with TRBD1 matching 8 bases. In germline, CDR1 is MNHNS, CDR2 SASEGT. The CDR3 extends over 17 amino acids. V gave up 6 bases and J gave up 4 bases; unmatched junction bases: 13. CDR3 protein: CASRAAGGNRVTGELFF. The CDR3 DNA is TGTGCCAGCAGGGCCGCAGGGGGCAATAGGGTCACCGGGGAGCTGTTTTTT.

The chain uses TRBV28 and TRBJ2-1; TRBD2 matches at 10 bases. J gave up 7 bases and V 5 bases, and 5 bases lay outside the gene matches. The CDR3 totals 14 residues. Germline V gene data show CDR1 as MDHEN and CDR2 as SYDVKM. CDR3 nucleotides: TGTGCCAGCAGTGGACTAGCGGTTTCAAATGAGCAGTTCTTC. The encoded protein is CASSGLAVSNEQFF.

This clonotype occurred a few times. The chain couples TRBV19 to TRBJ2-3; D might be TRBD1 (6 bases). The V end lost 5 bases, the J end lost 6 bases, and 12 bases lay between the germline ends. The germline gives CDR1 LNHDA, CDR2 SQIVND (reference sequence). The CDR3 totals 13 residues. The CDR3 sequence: CASSPHRVDTQYF. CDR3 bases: TGTGCCAGTAGTCCCCACAGGGTGGATACGCAGTATTTT.